The T cell receptor (beta chain) described here comes from a study of cytomegalovirus exposure and HLA in healthy donors. Points from the study as a whole: Later analysis identified a missense DCLRE1C variant that was linked to TCR beta V- and J-gene trimming. An apparent linkage of common viral pathogens to several of the most significant clusters emerged in a later analysis. Reports indicated that the classifier achieved high specificity and sensitivity in diagnosing cytomegalovirus status. The dataset shows that most TCR sequences were rare, while some public TCRs occurred in many donors.

The CDR3 loop spans 15 amino acids. From germline, CDR1 is MNHNS and CDR2 SASEGT. J lost 3 bases, V lost 5 bases, and 8 bases had no gene match. With regard to this clone: The antigen remains unidentified.

This PCR relied on a set of 60 Vbeta primers and 13 Jbeta primers. Repertoires were generated with immunoSEQ multiplex PCR, while TCRdb's copy carries only in-frame clones and drops some. The sample table includes approximately 120,000 clones. V and J are TRBV6-1 and TRBJ2-7, with TRBD1 identical over 9 bases. This TCR derives from a woman aged 55-75 years in good health and CMV-seronegative. Sequencing was carried out using PBMCs. CDR3 coding DNA: TGTGCCAGCAGTTTACGACAGGGGGGGAGCTACGAGCAGTACTTC. Protein product: CASSLRQGGSYEQYF.